Each of the 10 T cell receptor beta chains below was sequenced from the same sample in a study of early T cells in non-severe SARS-CoV-2 infection. TCRdb reprocessed the 5' RACE reads via MiXCR and lists one record per CDR3 protein. The sample records tens of thousands of distinct CDR3 sequences, about 8.4% being singletons. The source material was whole blood. These receptor sequences come from an adult who was a healthcare worker with PCR-confirmed SARS-CoV-2 infection or an uninfected control (not recorded which).

This clonotype was seen more than once but under ten times. The rearrangement joins TRBV28 to TRBJ2-6; 7 bases agree with TRBD1. This CDR3 region has 15 residues. Looked up from germline, CDR1 is MDHEN and CDR2 is SYDVKM. V lost 8 bases, J lost 4 bases, and 8 bases stayed unmatched. CDR3 amino acids: CASGEGGTGANVLTF. In DNA form, the CDR3 reads TGTGCCAGCGGTGAAGGGGGCACGGGGGCCAACGTCCTGACTTTC.

A few counts support this clonotype. This chain links TRBV18 with TRBJ2-7; 8 nucleotides match TRBD2. Germline assignment: CDR1 KGHSH and CDR2 LQKENI. The CDR3 extends over 15 amino acids. Germline trimming cut 3 bases from V and 1 base from J; bases unmatched to any gene: 5. In DNA form, the CDR3 reads TGTGCCAGCTCACCGCCACTAGCGGAGTCCTACGAGCAGTACTTC. Translated: CASSPPLAESYEQYF.

This clonotype was observed many times. This rearrangement joins TRBV7-9 to TRBJ1-2, with D unresolved. V lost 8 bases to trimming and J lost 6 bases, with 16 bases between them. Germline V gene lookup returns CDR1 SEHNR and CDR2 FQNEAQ (reference sequence). This CDR3 comprises 13 residues. The CDR3: CASQPDGEDGYTF. DNA of the CDR3: TGTGCCAGCCAACCGGACGGTGAAGATGGCTACACCTTC. Looking up the rest from reference TRBV7-9 and TRBJ1-2 gives the full variable domain: DTGVSQNPRHKITKRGQNVTFRCDPISEHNRLYWYRQTLGQGPEFLTYFQNEAQLEKSRLLSDRFSAERPKGSFSTLEIQRTEQGDSAMYLCASQPDGEDGYTFGSGTRLTVV.

The chain joins TRBV12-3 or TRBV12-4 to TRBJ1-1; D is uncertain. V shed 3 bases and J shed 1 base, with 6 bases lying between them. The CDR3 is 13 amino acids. The CDR3 nucleotides are TGTGCCAGCAGTTTCTTCCAGAACACTGAAGCTTTCTTT. The encoded protein is CASSFFQNTEAFF.

Many counts were recorded for this clonotype. The chain combines TRBV7-9 with TRBJ1-2; no clear D gene. From germline, CDR1 is SEHNR and CDR2 FQNEAQ (reference sequence). Trimming left V 5 bases short and J 7 bases short, with 11 bases between. There are 12 residues in the CDR3. CDR3 DNA: TGTGCCAGCAGCCCCTTGTCGGGTGGCTACACCTTC. Residues: CASSPLSGGYTF.

This clonotype was seen many times. The chain is built from TRBV3-1 and TRBJ2-3; D not certain. Germline lookup yields CDR1 LGHDT and CDR2 YNNKEL (reference sequence). The CDR3 length is 12 residues. V shed 6 bases and J shed 8 bases, with 12 bases lying between them. DNA of the CDR3: TGTGCCAGCAGAGAGAAGTCAGGTACGCAGTATTTT. Encoded protein: CASREKSGTQYF.

The gene calls are TRBV11-2 and TRBJ2-5, with TRBD2 matching 10 bases. This CDR3 spans 16 amino acids. Germline V gives CDR1 SGHAT, CDR2 FQNNGV. V lost 1 base to trimming and J lost 4 bases; unmatched junction nucleotides: 6. The CDR3 protein is CASSLGGLAGVETQYF. Here the CDR3 DNA reads TGTGCCAGCAGCTTAGGGGGTCTAGCGGGAGTAGAGACCCAGTACTTC.

The J gene is TRBJ2-3, the V gene TRBV2; D unclear. Germline V CDR1 and CDR2: SNHLY, FYNNEI. V lost 6 bases to trimming and J lost 2 bases, with 15 bases between them. This CDR3 is built from 15 residues. The CDR3 region is CASSAAADLTDTQYF. The CDR3 DNA reads as TGTGCCAGCAGCGCTGCGGCGGACCTCACAGATACGCAGTATTTT. Full variable domain (remainder filled in from reference TRBV2 and TRBJ2-3): EPEVTQTPSHQVTQMGQEVILRCVPISNHLYFYWYRQILGQKVEFLVSFYNNEISEKSEIFDDQFSVERPDGSNFTLKIRSTKLEDSAMYFCASSAAADLTDTQYFGPGTRLTVL.

The chain combines TRBV28 with TRBJ2-7; D gene ambiguous. V was trimmed by 5 bases and J by 2 bases, leaving 10 bases between them. Germline V gene data show CDR1 as MDHEN and CDR2 as SYDVKM. There are 13 residues in the CDR3. The chain's CDR3 is CASSILIPYEQYF. CDR3 bases: TGTGCCAGCAGTATACTAATTCCCTACGAGCAGTACTTC.

The table lists this clonotype with many counts. The rearrangement links TRBV30 to TRBJ1-1; D ambiguous. Germline V gene data show CDR1 as GTSNPN and CDR2 as SVGIG (reference sequence). This CDR3 spans 16 amino acids. V gave up 2 bases and J gave up 0 bases, with 16 bases separating them. The CDR3 nucleotides read TGTGCCTGGAGTCCGCGCCGAACCGTTCTGAACACTGAAGCTTTCTTT. Protein: CAWSPRRTVLNTEAFF.